The present T cell receptor (beta chain) was sequenced within a study of blood T cell repertoires in COVID-19. Study as a whole: Sites in the United States, Italy and Spain provided acute and convalescent COVID-19 samples. PBMCs, B-cell-depleted T cells, or T cells provided the cDNA or gDNA that made up the material.

Authors' data handling: The authors estimated nucleated cell counts from reference gene primer amplification. TCRdb's table, derived via immunoSEQ multiplex PCR, lists solely in-frame clones and lacks some. V, J and clone size are those of that table, while D and trimming were read from the DNA. This table holds 120,000 to 150,000 clones, 85% to 90% found once. This CDR3 spans 12 amino acids. Germline V gene data show CDR1 as SGHRS and CDR2 as YFSETQ. Deletions cut 4 bases from V and 7 bases from J, with 12 bases between. The chain employs TRBV5-1 and TRBJ2-7, with a weak D call TRBD1 (6 bases). The TCR sequence derives from an elderly man with acute or convalescent COVID-19. Sequencing was done on a sample of peripheral blood. The CDR3 coding sequence is TGCGCCAGCAGCGAGACAGGTTCGGAGCAGTACTTC. Its translation: CASSETGSEQYF.